This TCR beta chain is from a study of shared clonotypes between healthy human individuals. Study-wide background: There were three CD4 naive, three CD4 memory, two CD8 naive and one CD8 memory plates per donor. The study, taken as a whole, reports: Incompleteness in sorted-subset sequencing, despite large depth, was shown by rarefaction. What limited the represented genetic and exposure-history diversity was the small number of donors.

Per the germline V gene, CDR1 is SGHKS and CDR2 is YYEKEE (reference sequence). This CDR3 spans 14 amino acids. J lost 5 bases, V lost 4 bases, and 7 bases had no gene match. With respect to this clone: The antigen remains undetermined.

Genomic DNA of each subset was evenly split across several immunoSEQ plates. Some clones are missing from TCRdb's copy, which holds only in-frame ones; the method was immunoSEQ multiplex PCR. The sample has some 240,000 clones, 65% seen once; the top ten hold around 10%. The sequenced sample was memory CD4+ T cells sorted from blood. Regarding subset: CD45RA-negative fraction. The chain joins TRBV5-5 to TRBJ2-5; TRBD1 aligns across 8 bases. This clonotype originated in a man aged 30 to 45 in good health. The chain's CDR3 is CASSPTGVGETQYF. CDR3 DNA sequence: TGTGCCAGCAGCCCGACAGGGGTGGGTGAGACCCAGTACTTC. The complete variable domain, with remaining parts taken from reference TRBV5-5 and TRBJ2-5, reads DAGVTQSPTHLIKTRGQQVTLRCSPISGHKSVSWYQQVLGQGPQFIFQYYEKEERGRGNFPDRFSARQFPNYSSELNVNALLLGDSALYLCASSPTGVGETQYFGPGTRLLVL.